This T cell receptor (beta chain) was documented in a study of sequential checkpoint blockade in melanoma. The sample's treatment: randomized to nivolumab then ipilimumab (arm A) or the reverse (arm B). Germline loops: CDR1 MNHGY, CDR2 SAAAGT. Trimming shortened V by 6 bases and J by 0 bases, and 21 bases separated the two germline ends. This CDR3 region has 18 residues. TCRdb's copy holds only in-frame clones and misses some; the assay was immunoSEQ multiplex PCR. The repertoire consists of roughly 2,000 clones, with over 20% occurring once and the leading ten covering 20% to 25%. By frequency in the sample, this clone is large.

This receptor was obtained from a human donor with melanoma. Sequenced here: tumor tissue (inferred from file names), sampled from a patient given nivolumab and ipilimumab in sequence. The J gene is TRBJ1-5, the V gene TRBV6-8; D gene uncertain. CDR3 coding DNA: TGTGCCAGCAGCCCACGGTCGGGAGCCAGATATAGCAATCAGCCCCAGCATTTT. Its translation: CASSPRSGARYSNQPQHF.